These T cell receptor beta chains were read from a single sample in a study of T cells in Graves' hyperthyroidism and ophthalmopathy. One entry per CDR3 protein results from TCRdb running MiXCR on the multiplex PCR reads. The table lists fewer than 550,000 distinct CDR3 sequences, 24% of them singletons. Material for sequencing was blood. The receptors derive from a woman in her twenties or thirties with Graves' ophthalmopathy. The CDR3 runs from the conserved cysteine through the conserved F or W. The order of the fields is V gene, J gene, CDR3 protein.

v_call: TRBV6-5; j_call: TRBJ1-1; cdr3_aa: CASSLQLGQKNTEDFF
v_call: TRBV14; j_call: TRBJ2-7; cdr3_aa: CASSQGSGFYEQYF
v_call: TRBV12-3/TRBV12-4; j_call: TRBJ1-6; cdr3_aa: CASSFLSGSPLHF
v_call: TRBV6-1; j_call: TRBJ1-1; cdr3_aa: CASREFTGNTEAFF
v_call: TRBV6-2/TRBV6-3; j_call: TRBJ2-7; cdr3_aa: CASTQGGRYEQYF
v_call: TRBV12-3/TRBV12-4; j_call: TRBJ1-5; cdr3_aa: CASSLRTPSNQPQHF
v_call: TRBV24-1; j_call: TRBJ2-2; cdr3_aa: CATSPNGTHSTGELFF
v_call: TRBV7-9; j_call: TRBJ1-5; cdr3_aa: CASSLGDSYSNQPQHF
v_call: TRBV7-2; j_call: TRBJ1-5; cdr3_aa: CASSLSPGQPQHF
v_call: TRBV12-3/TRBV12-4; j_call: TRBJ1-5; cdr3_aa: CASSLVMGGGQPQHF
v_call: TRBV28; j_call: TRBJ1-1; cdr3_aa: CASNGDRQKNTEAFF